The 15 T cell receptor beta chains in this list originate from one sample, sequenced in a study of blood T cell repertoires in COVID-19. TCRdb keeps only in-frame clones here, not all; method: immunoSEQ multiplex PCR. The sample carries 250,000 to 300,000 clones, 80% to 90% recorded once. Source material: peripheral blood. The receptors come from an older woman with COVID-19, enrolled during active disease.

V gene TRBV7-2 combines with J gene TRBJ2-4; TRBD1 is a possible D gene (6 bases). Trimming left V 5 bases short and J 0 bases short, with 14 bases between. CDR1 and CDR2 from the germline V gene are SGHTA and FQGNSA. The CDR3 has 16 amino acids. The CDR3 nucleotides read TGTGCCAGCAGCGCCGACAGGAGGCTAGCCAAAAACATTCAGTACTTC. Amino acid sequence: CASSADRRLAKNIQYF.

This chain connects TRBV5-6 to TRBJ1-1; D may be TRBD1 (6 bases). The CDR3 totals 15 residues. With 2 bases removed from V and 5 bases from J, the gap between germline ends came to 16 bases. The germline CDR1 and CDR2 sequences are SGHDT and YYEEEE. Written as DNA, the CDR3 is TGTGCCAGCAGCTTAACCGGACAGTCAGGAACTGAAGCTTTCTTT. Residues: CASSLTGQSGTEAFF.

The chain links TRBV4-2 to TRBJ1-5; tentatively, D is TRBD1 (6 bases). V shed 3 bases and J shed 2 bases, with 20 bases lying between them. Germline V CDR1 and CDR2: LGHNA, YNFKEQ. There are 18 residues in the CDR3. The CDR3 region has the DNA TGTGCCAGCAGCCACGACGGGTCAGGGGCGTTTGGCAATCAGCCCCAGCATTTT. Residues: CASSHDGSGAFGNQPQHF.

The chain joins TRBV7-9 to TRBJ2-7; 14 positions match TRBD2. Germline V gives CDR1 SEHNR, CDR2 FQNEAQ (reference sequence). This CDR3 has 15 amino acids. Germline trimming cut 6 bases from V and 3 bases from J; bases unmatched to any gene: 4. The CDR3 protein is CASSHGLAGGYEQYF. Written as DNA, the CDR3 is TGTGCCAGCAGTCATGGACTAGCGGGAGGCTACGAGCAGTACTTC.

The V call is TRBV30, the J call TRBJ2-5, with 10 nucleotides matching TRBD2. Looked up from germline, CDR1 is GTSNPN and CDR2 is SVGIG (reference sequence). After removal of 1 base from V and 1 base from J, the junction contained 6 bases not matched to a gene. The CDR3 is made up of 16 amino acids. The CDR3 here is CAWSGDSGRFQETQYF. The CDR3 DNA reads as TGTGCCTGGAGTGGTGATAGCGGGAGGTTCCAAGAGACCCAGTACTTC.

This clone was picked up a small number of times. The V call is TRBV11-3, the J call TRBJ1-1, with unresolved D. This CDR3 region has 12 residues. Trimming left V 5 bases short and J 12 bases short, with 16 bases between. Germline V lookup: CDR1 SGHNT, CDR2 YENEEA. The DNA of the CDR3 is TGTGCCAGCAGCGCGAACACCCCAGCGTCTTTCTTT. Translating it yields CASSANTPASFF.

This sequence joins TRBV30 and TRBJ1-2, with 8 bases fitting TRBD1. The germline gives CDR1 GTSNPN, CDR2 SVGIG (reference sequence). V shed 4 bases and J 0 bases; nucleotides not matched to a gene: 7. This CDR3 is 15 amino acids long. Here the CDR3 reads CAWTTKQGANYGYTF. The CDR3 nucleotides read TGTGCCTGGACAACAAAACAGGGGGCTAACTATGGCTACACCTTC.

CDR3 in DNA: TGCGCCAGCAGCCAAGAAGGGACAGGGACCACTGAAGCTTTCTTT. Amino acid sequence: CASSQEGTGTTEAFF. The chain joins TRBV4-3 to TRBJ1-1; 9 nucleotides align to TRBD1. V was clipped by 0 bases and J by 4 bases; unmatched bases: 3. The CDR3 is made up of 15 amino acids. From germline, CDR1 is LGHNA and CDR2 YSLEER.

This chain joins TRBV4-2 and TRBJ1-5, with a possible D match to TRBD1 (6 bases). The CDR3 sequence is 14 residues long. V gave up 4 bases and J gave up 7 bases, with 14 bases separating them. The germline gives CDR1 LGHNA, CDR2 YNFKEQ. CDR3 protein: CASSPLQGNQPQHF. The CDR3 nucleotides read TGTGCCAGCAGCCCACTACAGGGTAACCAGCCCCAGCATTTT.

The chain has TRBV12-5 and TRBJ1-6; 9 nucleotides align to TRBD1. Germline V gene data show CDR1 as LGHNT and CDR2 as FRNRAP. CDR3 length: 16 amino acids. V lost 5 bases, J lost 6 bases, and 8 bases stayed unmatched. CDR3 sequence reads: CASGQDRGTFNSPLHF. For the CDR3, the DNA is TGTGCTAGTGGTCAGGACAGGGGAACCTTTAATTCACCCCTCCACTTT.

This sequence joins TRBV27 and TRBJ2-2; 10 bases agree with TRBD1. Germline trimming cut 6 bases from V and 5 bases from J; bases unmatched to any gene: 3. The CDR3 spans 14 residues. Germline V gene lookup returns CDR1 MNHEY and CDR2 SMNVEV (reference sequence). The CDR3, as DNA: TGTGCCAGCAGACCGGGACAGGGGACCGGGGAGCTGTTTTTT. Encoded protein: CASRPGQGTGELFF.

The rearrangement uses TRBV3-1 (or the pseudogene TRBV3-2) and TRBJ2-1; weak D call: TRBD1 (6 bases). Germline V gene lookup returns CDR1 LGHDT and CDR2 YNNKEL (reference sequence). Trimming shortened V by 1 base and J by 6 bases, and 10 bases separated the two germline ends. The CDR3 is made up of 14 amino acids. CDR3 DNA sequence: TGTGCCAGCAGCCAAGGGGCAGGGGTCAATGAGCAGTTCTTC. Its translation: CASSQGAGVNEQFF.

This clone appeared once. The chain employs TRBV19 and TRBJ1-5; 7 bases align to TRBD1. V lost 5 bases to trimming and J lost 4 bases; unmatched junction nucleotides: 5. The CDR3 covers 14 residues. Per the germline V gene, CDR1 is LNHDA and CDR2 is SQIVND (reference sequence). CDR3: CASSYSGGNQPQHF. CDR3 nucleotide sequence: TGTGCCAGTAGTTACTCAGGGGGAAATCAGCCCCAGCATTTT.

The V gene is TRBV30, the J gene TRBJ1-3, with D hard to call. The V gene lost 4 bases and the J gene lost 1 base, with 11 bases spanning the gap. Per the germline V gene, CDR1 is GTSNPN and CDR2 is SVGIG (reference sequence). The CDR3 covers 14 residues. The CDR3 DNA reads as TGTGCCTGGAATGGCCAGGTTTCTGGAAACACCATATATTTT. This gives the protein CAWNGQVSGNTIYF.

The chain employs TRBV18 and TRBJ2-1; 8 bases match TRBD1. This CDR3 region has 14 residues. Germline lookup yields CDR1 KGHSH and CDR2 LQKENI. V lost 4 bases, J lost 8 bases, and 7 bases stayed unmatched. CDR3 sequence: CASSQGTGNDEQFF. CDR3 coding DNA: TGTGCCAGCTCACAAGGGACAGGCAACGATGAGCAGTTCTTC.